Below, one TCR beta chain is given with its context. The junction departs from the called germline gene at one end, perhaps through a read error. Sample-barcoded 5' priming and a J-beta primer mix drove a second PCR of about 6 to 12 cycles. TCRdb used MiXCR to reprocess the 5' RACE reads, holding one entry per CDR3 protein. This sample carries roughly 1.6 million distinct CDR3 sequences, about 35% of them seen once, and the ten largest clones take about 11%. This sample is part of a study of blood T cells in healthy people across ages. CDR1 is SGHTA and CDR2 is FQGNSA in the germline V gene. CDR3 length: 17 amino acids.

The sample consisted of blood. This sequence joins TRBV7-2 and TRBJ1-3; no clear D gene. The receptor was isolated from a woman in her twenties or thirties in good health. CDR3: CVSSSQSGFDSGNTIYF. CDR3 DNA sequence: TGTGTCAGCAGCTCACAGTCGGGGTTTGACTCTGGAAACACCATATATTTT.